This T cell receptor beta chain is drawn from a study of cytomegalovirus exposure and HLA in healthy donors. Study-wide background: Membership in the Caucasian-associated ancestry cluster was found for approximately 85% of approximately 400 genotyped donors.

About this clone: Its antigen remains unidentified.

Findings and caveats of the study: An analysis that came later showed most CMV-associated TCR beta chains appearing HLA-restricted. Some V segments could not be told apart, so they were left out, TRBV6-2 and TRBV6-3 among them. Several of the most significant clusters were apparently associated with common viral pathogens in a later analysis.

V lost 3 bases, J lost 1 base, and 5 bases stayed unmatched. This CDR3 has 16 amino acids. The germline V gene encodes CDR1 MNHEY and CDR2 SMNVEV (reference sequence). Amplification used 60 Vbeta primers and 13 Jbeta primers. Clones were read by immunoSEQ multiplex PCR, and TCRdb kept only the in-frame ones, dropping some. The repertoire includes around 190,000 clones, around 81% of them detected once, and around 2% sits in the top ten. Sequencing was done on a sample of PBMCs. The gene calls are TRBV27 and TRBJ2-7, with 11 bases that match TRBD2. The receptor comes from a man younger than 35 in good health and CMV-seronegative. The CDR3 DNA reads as TGTGCCAGCAGTTTGGAAGGGACTAGCGGTTCCTACGAGCAGTACTTC. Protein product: CASSLEGTSGSYEQYF.